Listed below are T cell receptor beta chains from one sample, sequenced in a study of T cell repertoires in cytomegalovirus infection. For these TCRs, the target antigens are not known. TCRdb reprocessed the reads via MiXCR and lists one record per CDR3 protein. In the table there are roughly 120,000 distinct CDR3 sequences, around 30% of which are singletons. The material was CD8+ T cells from cultured PBMCs, obtained from culture after CMV antigen stimulation. The origin of the receptors is a human donor in good health (CMV status not recorded). Some clones in this sample may be carry-over from other donors' samples. CDR3s include the opening cysteine and the closing phenylalanine or tryptophan. The D gene is left open where the match is weak. Rows give clone size only sometimes, using once, few, many, or a class for an expanded clone.

v_gene	d_gene	j_gene	abundance	CDR3aa	CDR3nt
TRBV5-1	TRBD2	TRBJ2-7	NA	CASSLGLVSMRQYF	TGCGCCAGCAGCTTAGGACTAGTGAGTATGCGGCAGTACTTC
TRBV7-8	NA	TRBJ2-3	many	CASSSFNRQYF	TGTGCCAGCAGCTCCTTTAATAGGCAGTATTTT
TRBV7-9	NA	TRBJ2-2	many	CASSFGPEATGELFF	TGTGCCAGCAGCTTCGGACCGGAAGCCACCGGGGAGCTGTTTTTT
TRBV7-6	TRBD2	TRBJ2-7	NA	CASSRTGGGDEQYF	TGTGCCAGCAGCCGCACGGGGGGGGGCGACGAGCAGTACTTC
TRBV5-1	NA	TRBJ2-2	NA	CASSFRAVVGGELFF	TGCGCCAGCAGCTTCCGGGCCGTCGTGGGCGGGGAGCTGTTTTTT
TRBV27	TRBD2	TRBJ2-1	NA	CASSITAGDTYNEQFF	TGTGCCAGCAGCATAACCGCGGGGGATACCTACAATGAGCAGTTCTTC
TRBV4-3	NA	TRBJ2-5	NA	CASSQDIASAETQYF	TGCGCCAGCAGCCAAGATATCGCTAGCGCGGAGACCCAGTACTTC
TRBV25-1	NA	TRBJ2-2	NA	CASLLAGELFF	TGTGCCAGCCTGTTGGCCGGGGAGCTGTTTTTT
TRBV6-2/TRBV6-3	NA	TRBJ2-1	few	CASSEYAYNEQFF	TGTGCCAGCAGTGAGTATGCGTACAATGAGCAGTTCTTC
TRBV7-6	NA	TRBJ2-1	many	CASTDPGLYNEQFF	TGTGCCAGCACCGATCCGGGACTTTACAATGAGCAGTTCTTC
TRBV12-3/TRBV12-4	TRBD1	TRBJ1-2	few	CASSDRGFRDGYTF	TGTGCCAGCAGTGACAGGGGATTTCGGGATGGCTACACCTTC
TRBV6-2/TRBV6-3	TRBD1	TRBJ1-2	NA	CASSDRDRAYNYGYTF	TGTGCCAGCAGTGACCGGGACAGGGCGTATAACTATGGCTACACCTTC
TRBV28	NA	TRBJ2-5	NA	CASTGSREETQYF	TGTGCCAGCACCGGGAGCAGGGAGGAGACCCAGTACTTC
TRBV29-1	NA	TRBJ2-3	NA	CSVGGLQQGAQYF	TGCAGCGTTGGTGGACTGCAGCAGGGCGCGCAGTATTTT
TRBV5-4	TRBD2	TRBJ2-7	once	CASSLGTSLREQYF	TGTGCCAGCAGCTTGGGGACTAGCCTAAGGGAGCAGTACTTC
TRBV7-6	NA	TRBJ2-7	few	CASADRNYEQYF	TGTGCCAGCGCAGACCGGAACTACGAGCAGTACTTC
TRBV4-2	TRBD1	TRBJ2-7	few	CASSQVGGQGTSYEQYF	TGTGCCAGCAGCCAAGTCGGGGGACAGGGGACTTCCTACGAGCAGTACTTC
TRBV12-3/TRBV12-4	NA	TRBJ1-2	few	CASSLGQAGGYTF	TGTGCCAGCAGTTTAGGACAGGCGGGCGGCTACACCTTC
TRBV12-3/TRBV12-4	NA	TRBJ1-5	NA	CASSFVGLEANQPQHF	TGTGCCAGCAGTTTCGTGGGGCTGGAAGCCAATCAGCCCCAGCATTTT
TRBV7-9	NA	TRBJ1-2	medium-sized	CASGGAYEGYTF	TGTGCCAGCGGCGGGGCCTATGAGGGCTACACCTTC
TRBV20-1	NA	TRBJ1-3	NA	CSARDHSRLSGNTIYF	TGCAGTGCTAGAGACCACAGCCGCCTCTCTGGAAACACCATATATTTT
TRBV6-1	TRBD1	TRBJ2-7	many	CASSQGQGDSGEQYF	TGTGCCAGCAGCCAGGGACAGGGGGATTCGGGGGAGCAGTACTTC
TRBV11-2	NA	TRBJ1-1	few	CASSFRVNTEAFF	TGTGCCAGCAGCTTCAGGGTGAACACTGAAGCTTTCTTT
TRBV7-3	TRBD1	TRBJ2-3	few	CASSLTGRTGRTDTQYF	TGTGCCAGCAGCTTAACGGGTCGGACAGGTCGCACAGATACGCAGTATTTT
TRBV7-6	TRBD1	TRBJ1-2	few	CASSPPKGAESYGYTF	TGTGCCAGCAGCCCTCCCAAGGGGGCCGAAAGCTATGGCTACACCTTC
TRBV29-1	NA	TRBJ2-5	NA	CSVQQETQYF	TGCAGCGTTCAACAAGAGACCCAGTACTTC
TRBV7-2	TRBD1	TRBJ2-7	few	CASSLTEGQVAYEQYF	TGTGCCAGCAGCTTAACCGAAGGACAGGTAGCCTACGAGCAGTACTTC
TRBV28	NA	TRBJ1-2	NA	CASLGEEGNYGYTF	TGTGCCTCCCTTGGGGAGGAGGGTAACTATGGCTACACCTTC
TRBV5-8	NA	TRBJ2-7	NA	CASSFGVDYEQYF	TGTGCCAGCAGCTTTGGGGTGGACTACGAGCAGTACTTC
TRBV7-2	NA	TRBJ1-1	many	CASSLEGLWTEAFF	TGTGCCAGCAGCCTAGAGGGGTTGTGGACTGAAGCTTTCTTT
TRBV7-2	TRBD1	TRBJ1-1	few	CASSLNRGGADTEAFF	TGTGCCAGCAGCTTAAACAGGGGGGGGGCCGACACTGAAGCTTTCTTT
TRBV5-1	NA	TRBJ2-5	few	CASSADRETQYF	TGCGCCAGCAGCGCGGACCGGGAGACCCAGTACTTC
TRBV4-1	NA	TRBJ2-1	NA	CASSQEGVPYNEQFF	TGCGCCAGCAGCCAAGAGGGGGTTCCCTACAATGAGCAGTTCTTC
TRBV18	NA	TRBJ1-4	once	CASSPMKAPTNEKLFF	TGTGCCAGCTCACCAATGAAGGCTCCAACTAATGAAAAACTGTTTTTT
TRBV7-8	TRBD2	TRBJ2-1	many	CASSQSGGAEQFF	TGTGCCAGCAGCCAGAGCGGGGGGGCTGAGCAGTTCTTC
TRBV5-1	NA	TRBJ2-3	many	CASSLVPVRAHTDTQYF	TGCGCCAGCAGCTTGGTACCAGTACGAGCCCACACAGATACGCAGTATTTT
TRBV12-3/TRBV12-4	TRBD1	TRBJ1-1	few	CASRTGTGDAFF	TGTGCCAGCAGGACCGGGACAGGGGACGCTTTCTTT
TRBV29-1	NA	TRBJ2-1	NA	CSVEGTVSVYNEQFF	TGCAGCGTTGAAGGCACGGTGTCGGTGTACAATGAGCAGTTCTTC
TRBV6-5	TRBD1	TRBJ1-2	NA	CASWDRGPGGYTF	TGTGCCAGCTGGGACAGGGGGCCGGGCGGCTACACCTTC
TRBV4-1	TRBD1	TRBJ2-1	NA	CASSQDDRVPYNEQFF	TGCGCCAGCAGCCAAGATGACAGGGTACCCTACAATGAGCAGTTCTTC
TRBV12-3/TRBV12-4	NA	TRBJ2-7	few	CASSSSRTAYEQYF	TGTGCCAGCAGTTCCTCCAGGACAGCATACGAGCAGTACTTC
TRBV5-6	TRBD1	TRBJ1-3	once	CASSWEQGALNTIYF	TGTGCCAGCAGCTGGGAACAGGGGGCCTTGAACACCATATATTTT
TRBV7-3	TRBD1	TRBJ2-3	once	CASSNRGDGTDTQYF	TGTGCCAGCAGTAACAGGGGAGACGGCACAGATACGCAGTATTTT
TRBV7-9	NA	TRBJ2-2	NA	CASSTGLWGATGELFF	TGTGCCAGCAGCACCGGGCTGTGGGGAGCCACCGGGGAGCTGTTTTTT
TRBV6-1	NA	TRBJ1-1	many	CASSEQIEAFF	TGTGCCAGCAGTGAGCAGATTGAAGCTTTCTTT
TRBV6-2/TRBV6-3	NA	TRBJ1-5	many	CASSYGAGNQPQHF	TGTGCCAGCAGTTACGGCGCGGGCAATCAGCCCCAGCATTTT
TRBV11-2	NA	TRBJ2-5	few	CASSSRDPGPTNPQETQYF	TGTGCCAGCAGCTCCAGGGACCCAGGACCGACTAACCCCCAAGAGACCCAGTACTTC
TRBV6-1	NA	TRBJ2-1	few	CASSEVAGYNEQFF	TGTGCCAGCAGTGAAGTTGCCGGTTACAATGAGCAGTTCTTC
TRBV5-1	NA	TRBJ1-1	NA	CASSPAWPAVMNTEAFF	TGCGCCAGCAGCCCCGCCTGGCCAGCCGTAATGAACACTGAAGCTTTCTTT